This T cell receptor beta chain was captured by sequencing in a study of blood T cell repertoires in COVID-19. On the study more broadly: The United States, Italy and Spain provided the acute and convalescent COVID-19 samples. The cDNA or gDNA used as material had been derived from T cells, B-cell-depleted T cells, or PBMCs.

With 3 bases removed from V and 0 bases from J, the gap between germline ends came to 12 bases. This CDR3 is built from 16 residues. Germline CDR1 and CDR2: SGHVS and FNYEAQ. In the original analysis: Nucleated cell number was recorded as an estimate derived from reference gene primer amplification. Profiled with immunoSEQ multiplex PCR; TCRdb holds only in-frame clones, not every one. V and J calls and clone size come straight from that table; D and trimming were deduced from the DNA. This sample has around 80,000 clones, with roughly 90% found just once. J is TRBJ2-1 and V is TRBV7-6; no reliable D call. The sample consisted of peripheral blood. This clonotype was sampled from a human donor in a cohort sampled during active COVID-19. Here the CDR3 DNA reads TGTGCCAGCAGCTTGGCTACAGAGCCCTCCTACAATGAGCAGTTCTTC. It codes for CASSLATEPSYNEQFF. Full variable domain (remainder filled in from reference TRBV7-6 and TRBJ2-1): GAGVSQSPRYKVTKRGQDVALRCDPISGHVSLYWYRQALGQGPEFLTYFNYEAQQDKSGLPNDRFSAERPEGSISTLTIQRTEQRDSAMYRCASSLATEPSYNEQFFGPGTRLTVL.